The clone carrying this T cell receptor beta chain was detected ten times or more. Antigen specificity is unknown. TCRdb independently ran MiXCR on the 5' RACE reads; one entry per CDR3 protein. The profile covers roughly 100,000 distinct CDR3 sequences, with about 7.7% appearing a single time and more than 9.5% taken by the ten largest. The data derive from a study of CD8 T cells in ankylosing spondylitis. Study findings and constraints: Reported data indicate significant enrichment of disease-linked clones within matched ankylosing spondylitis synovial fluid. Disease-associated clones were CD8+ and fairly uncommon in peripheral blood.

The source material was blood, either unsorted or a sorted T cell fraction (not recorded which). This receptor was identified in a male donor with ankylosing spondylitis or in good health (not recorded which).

In nucleotides, the CDR3 is TGCGCCAGCAGCTTGTCAGGAACACCCTACGAGCAGTACTTC. Residues: CASSLSGTPYEQYF. This sequence joins TRBV5-1 and TRBJ2-7; no definite D call. V shed 1 base and J shed 2 bases, with 10 bases lying between them. CDR1 is SGHRS, CDR2 YFSETQ, per germline. CDR3 length: 14 amino acids.